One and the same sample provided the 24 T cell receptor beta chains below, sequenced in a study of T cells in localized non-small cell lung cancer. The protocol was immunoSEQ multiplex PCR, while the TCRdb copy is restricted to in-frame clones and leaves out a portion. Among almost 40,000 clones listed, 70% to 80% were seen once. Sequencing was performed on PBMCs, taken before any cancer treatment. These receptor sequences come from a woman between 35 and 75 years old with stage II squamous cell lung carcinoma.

This chain's CDR3 is CASSPSGNPYEQYF. The CDR3 DNA reads TGTGCCAGCAGCCCGTCGGGGAATCCCTACGAGCAGTACTTC. This chain uses TRBV9 with TRBJ2-7; possibly TRBD2 for D (5 bases). Trimming took 4 bases from V and 2 from J, leaving 13 bases between them. Per the germline V gene, CDR1 is SGDLS and CDR2 is YYNGEE. The CDR3 has 14 amino acids.

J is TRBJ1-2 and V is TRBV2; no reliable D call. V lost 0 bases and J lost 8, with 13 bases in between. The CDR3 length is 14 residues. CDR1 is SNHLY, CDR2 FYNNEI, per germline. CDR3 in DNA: TGTGCCAGCAGTGAAGCTGTGAGGGAGGGAGGCTACACCTTC. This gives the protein CASSEAVREGGYTF. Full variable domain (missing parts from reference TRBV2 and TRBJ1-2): EPEVTQTPSHQVTQMGQEVILRCVPISNHLYFYWYRQILGQKVEFLVSFYNNEISEKSEIFDDQFSVERPDGSNFTLKIRSTKLEDSAMYFCASSEAVREGGYTFGSGTRLTVV.

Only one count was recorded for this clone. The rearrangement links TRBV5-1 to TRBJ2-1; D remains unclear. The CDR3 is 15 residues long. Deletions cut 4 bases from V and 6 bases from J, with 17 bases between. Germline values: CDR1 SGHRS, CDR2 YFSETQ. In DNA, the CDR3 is TGCGCCAGCAGCCTCACGAGGCAGGACCGCAATGAGCAGTTCTTC. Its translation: CASSLTRQDRNEQFF.

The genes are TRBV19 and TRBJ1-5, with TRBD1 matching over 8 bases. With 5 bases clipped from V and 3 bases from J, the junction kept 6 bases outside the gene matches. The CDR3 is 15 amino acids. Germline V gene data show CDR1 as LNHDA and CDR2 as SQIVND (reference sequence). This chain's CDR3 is CASSALTGDNQPQHF. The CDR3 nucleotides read TGTGCCAGTAGTGCTTTGACAGGGGACAATCAGCCCCAGCATTTT.

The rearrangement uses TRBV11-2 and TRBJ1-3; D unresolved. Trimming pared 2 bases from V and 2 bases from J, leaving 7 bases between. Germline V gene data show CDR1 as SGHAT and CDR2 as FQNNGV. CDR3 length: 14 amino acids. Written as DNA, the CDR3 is TGTGCCAGCAGCTTAACCGAAACTGGAAACACCATATATTTT. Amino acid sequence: CASSLTETGNTIYF.

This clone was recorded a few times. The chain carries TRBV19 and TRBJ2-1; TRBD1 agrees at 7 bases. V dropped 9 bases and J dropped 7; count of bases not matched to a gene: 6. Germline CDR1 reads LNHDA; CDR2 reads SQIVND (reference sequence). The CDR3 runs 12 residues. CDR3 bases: TGTGCCAGCAGACAGGGTTGGAATGAGCAGTTCTTC. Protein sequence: CASRQGWNEQFF.

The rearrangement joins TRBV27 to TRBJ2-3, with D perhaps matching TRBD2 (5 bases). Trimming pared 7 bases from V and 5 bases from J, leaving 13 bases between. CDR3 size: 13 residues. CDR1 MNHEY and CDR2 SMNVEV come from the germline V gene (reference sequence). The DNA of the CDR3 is TGTGCCAGCAAGATGGCGGGTGGAGATACGCAGTATTTT. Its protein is CASKMAGGDTQYF.

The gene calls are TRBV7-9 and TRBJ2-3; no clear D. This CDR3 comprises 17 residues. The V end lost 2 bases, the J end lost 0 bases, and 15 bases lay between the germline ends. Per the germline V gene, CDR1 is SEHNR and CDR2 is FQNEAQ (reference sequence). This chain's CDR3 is CASSLPRDGSSTDTQYF. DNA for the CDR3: TGTGCCAGCAGCTTACCCCGAGACGGATCTAGCACAGATACGCAGTATTTT. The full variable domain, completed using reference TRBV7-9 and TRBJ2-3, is DTGVSQNPRHKITKRGQNVTFRCDPISEHNRLYWYRQTLGQGPEFLTYFQNEAQLEKSRLLSDRFSAERPKGSFSTLEIQRTEQGDSAMYLCASSLPRDGSSTDTQYFGPGTRLTVL.

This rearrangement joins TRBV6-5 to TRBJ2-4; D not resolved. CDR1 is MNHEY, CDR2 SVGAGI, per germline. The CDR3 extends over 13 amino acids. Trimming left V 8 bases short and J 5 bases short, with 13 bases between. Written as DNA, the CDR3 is TGTGCCAGCCGCTCGTACAGTCAAAACATTCAGTACTTC. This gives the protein CASRSYSQNIQYF.

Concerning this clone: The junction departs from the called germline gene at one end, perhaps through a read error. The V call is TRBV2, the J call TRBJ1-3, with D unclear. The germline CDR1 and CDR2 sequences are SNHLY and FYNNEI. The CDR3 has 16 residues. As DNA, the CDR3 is TGTGCCAGCACTGAAATACGGACCCTAGGCCGAAACACCATATATTTT. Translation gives CASTEIRTLGRNTIYF. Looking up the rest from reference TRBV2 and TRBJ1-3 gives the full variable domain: EPEVTQTPSHQVTQMGQEVILRCVPISNHLYFYWYRQILGQKVEFLVSFYNNEISEKSEIFDDQFSVERPDGSNFTLKIRSTKLEDSAMYFCASTEIRTLGRNTIYFGEGSWLTVV.

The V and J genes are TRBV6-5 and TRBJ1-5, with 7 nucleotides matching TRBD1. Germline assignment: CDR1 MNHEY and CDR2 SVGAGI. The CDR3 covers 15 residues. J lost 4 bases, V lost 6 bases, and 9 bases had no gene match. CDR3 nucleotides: TGTGCCAGCAGCCCTGAGGGACAGCTAAATCAGCCCCAGCATTTT. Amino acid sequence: CASSPEGQLNQPQHF.

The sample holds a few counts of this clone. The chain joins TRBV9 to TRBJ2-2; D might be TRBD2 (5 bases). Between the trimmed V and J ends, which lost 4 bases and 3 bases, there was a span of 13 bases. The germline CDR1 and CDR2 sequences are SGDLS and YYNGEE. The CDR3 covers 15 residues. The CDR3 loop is CASSPLDSDTGELFF. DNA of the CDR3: TGTGCCAGCAGCCCATTGGATAGCGACACCGGGGAGCTGTTTTTT.

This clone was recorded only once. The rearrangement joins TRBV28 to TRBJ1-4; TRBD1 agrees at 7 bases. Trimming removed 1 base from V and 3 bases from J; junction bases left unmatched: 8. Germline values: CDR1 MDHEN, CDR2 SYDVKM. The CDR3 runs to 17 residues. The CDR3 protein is CASSLSTGKGSNEKLFF. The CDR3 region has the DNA TGTGCCAGCAGTTTATCGACAGGGAAAGGGTCTAATGAAAAACTGTTTTTT.

The CDR3, as DNA: TGCGCCAGCAGTCTCGGGGAGACAGGGCCTGAAGCTTTCTTT. Its protein is CASSLGETGPEAFF. V gene TRBV5-1 combines with J gene TRBJ1-1; 7 bases match TRBD1. V lost 5 bases and J lost 6; bases outside the gene matches: 10. Germline CDR1 SGHRS, CDR2 YFSETQ. This CDR3 has 14 amino acids.

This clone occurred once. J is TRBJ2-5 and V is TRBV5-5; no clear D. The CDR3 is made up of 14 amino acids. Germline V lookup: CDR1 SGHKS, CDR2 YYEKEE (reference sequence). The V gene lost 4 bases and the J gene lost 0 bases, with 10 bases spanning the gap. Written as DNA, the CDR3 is TGTGCCAGCAGCATCAGCGCGTACCAAGAGACCCAGTACTTC. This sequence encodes CASSISAYQETQYF.

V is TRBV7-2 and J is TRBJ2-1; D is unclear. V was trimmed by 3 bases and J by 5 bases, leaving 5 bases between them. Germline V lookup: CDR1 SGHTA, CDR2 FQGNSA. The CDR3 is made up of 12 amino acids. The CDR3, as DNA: TGTGCCAGCAGCTTTACCCACAATGAGCAGTTCTTC. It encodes CASSFTHNEQFF.

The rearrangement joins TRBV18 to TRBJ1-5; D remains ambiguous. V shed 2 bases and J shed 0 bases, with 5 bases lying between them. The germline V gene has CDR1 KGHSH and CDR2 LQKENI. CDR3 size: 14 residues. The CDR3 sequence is CASSPEFSNQPQHF. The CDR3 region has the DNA TGTGCCAGCTCACCAGAATTTAGCAATCAGCCCCAGCATTTT.

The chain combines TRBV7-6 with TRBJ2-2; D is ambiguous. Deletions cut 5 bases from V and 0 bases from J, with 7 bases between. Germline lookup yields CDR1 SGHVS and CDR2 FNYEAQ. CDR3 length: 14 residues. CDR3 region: CASSPYTNTGELFF. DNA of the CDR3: TGTGCCAGCAGCCCCTACACGAACACCGGGGAGCTGTTTTTT.

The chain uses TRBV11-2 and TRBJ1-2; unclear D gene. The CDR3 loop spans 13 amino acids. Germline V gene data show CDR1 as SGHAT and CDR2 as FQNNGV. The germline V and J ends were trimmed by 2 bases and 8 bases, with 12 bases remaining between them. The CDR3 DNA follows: TGTGCCAGCAGCTTAACGACGGAGCGCGGCTACACCTTC. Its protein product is CASSLTTERGYTF.

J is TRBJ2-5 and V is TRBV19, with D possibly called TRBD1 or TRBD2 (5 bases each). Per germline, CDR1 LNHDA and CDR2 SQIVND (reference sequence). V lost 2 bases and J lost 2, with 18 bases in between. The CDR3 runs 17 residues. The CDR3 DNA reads TGTGCCAGTAGTATATCTACATCGGGACGCGGACAAGAGACCCAGTACTTC. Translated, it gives CASSISTSGRGQETQYF.

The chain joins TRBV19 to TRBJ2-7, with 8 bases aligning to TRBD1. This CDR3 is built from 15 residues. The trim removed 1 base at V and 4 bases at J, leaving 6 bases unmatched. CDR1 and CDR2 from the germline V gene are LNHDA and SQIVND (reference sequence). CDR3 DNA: TGTGCCAGTAGTATAGTAGGACAGGGAACTTACGAGCAGTACTTC. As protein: CASSIVGQGTYEQYF.

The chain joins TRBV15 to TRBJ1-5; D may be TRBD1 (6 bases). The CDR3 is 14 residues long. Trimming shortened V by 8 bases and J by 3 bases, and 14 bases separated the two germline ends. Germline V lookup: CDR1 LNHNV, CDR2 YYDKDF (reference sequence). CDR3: CATQQGFPNQPQHF. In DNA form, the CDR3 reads TGTGCCACCCAACAGGGATTCCCCAATCAGCCCCAGCATTTT.

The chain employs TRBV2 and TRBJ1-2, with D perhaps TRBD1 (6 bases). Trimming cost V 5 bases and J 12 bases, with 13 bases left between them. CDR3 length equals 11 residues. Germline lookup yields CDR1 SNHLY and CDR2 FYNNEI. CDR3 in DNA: TGTGCCAGCAGTCTAGACAGGATCAACACCTTC. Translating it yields CASSLDRINTF.

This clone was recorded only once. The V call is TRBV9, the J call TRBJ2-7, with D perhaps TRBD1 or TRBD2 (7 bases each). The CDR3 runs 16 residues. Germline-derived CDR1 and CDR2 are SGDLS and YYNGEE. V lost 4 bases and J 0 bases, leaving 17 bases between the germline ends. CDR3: CASSPRGDSFSYEQYF. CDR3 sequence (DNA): TGTGCCAGCAGCCCCCGGGGGGACAGTTTCTCCTACGAGCAGTACTTC.